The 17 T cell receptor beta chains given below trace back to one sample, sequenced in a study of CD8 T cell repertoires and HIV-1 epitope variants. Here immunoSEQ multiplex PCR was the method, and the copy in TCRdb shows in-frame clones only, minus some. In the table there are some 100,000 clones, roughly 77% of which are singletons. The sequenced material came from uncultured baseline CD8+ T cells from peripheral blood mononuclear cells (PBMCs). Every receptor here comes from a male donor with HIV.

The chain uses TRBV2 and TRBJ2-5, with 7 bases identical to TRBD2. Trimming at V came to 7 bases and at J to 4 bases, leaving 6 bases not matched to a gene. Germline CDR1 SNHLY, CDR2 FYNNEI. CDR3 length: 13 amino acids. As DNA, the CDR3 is TGTGCCAGCACTAGCGGAATTCGAGAGACCCAGTACTTC. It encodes CASTSGIRETQYF.

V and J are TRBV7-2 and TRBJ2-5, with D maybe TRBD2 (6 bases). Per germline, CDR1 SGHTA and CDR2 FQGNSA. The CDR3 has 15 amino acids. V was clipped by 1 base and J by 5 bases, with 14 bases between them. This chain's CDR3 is CASSLVAAGRETQYF. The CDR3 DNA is TGTGCCAGCAGCTTAGTAGCCGCGGGGAGGGAGACCCAGTACTTC.

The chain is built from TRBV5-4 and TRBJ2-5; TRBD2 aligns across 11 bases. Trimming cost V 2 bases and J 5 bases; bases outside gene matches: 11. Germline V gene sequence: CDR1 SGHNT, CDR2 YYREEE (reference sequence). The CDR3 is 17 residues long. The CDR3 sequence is CASSFTSGRGPGETQYF. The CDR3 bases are TGTGCCAGCAGCTTCACTAGCGGGAGAGGTCCCGGTGAGACCCAGTACTTC.

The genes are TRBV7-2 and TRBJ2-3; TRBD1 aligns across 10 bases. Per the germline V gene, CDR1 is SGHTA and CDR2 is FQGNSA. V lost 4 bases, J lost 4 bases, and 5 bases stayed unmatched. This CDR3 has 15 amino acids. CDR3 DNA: TGTGCCAGCAGCTCGGGACAGGGGTACGCAGATACGCAGTATTTT. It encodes CASSSGQGYADTQYF.

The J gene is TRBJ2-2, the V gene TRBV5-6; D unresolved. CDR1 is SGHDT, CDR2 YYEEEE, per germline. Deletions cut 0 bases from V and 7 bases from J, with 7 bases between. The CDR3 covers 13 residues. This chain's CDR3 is CASSLASGGELFF. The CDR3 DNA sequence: TGTGCCAGCAGCTTGGCCAGTGGCGGGGAGCTGTTTTTT.

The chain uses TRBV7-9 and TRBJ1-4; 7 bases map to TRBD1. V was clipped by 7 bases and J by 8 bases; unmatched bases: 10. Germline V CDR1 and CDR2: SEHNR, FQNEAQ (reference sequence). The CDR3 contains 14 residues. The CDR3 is CASTRGGDSEKLFF. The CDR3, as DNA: TGTGCCAGCACTAGAGGGGGGGACAGCGAAAAACTGTTTTTT. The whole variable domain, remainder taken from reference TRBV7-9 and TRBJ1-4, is DTGVSQNPRHKITKRGQNVTFRCDPISEHNRLYWYRQTLGQGPEFLTYFQNEAQLEKSRLLSDRFSAERPKGSFSTLEIQRTEQGDSAMYLCASTRGGDSEKLFFGSGTQLSVL.

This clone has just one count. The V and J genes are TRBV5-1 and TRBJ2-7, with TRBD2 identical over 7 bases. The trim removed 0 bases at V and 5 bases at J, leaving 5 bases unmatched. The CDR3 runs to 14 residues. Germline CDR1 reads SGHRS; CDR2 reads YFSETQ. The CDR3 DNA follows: TGCGCCAGCAGCTTGGTTTCGGGGGGAGACGAGCAGTACTTC. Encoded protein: CASSLVSGGDEQYF.

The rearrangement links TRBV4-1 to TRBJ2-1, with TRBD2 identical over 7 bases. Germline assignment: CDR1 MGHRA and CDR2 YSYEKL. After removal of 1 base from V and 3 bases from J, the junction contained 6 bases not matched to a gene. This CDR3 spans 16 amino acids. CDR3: CASSQAWREIYNEQFF. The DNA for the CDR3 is TGCGCCAGCAGCCAAGCCTGGCGGGAGATCTACAATGAGCAGTTCTTC.

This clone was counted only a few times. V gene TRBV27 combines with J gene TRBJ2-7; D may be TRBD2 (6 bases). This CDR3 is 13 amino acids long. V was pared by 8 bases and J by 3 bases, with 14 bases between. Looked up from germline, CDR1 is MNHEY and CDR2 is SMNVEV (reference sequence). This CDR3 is CASAPGEHYEQYF. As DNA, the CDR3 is TGTGCCAGCGCCCCGGGGGAACACTACGAGCAGTACTTC.

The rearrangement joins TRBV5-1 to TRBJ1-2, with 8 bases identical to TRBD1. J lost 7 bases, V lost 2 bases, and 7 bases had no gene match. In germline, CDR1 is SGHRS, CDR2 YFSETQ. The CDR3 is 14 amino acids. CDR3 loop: CASSLTTGASGYTF. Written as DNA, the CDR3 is TGCGCCAGCAGCTTAACGACAGGGGCTTCTGGCTACACCTTC.

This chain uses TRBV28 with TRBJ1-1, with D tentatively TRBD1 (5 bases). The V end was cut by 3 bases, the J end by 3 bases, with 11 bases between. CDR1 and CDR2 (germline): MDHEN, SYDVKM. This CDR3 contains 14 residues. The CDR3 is CASSFRVGDTEAFF. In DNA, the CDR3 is TGTGCCAGCAGTTTCAGGGTGGGGGACACTGAAGCTTTCTTT.

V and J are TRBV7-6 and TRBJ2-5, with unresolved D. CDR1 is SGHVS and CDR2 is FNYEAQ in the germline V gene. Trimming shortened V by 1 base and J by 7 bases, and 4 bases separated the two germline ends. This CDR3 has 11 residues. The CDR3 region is CASSLERTQYF. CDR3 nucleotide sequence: TGTGCCAGCAGCTTAGAAAGGACCCAGTACTTC.

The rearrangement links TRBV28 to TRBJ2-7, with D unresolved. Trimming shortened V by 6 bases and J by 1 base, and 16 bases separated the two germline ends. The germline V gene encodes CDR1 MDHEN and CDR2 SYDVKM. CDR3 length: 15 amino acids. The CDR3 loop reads CASSLDTQGSYEQYF. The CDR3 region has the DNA TGTGCCAGCAGCCTAGACACACAAGGGTCCTACGAGCAGTACTTC.

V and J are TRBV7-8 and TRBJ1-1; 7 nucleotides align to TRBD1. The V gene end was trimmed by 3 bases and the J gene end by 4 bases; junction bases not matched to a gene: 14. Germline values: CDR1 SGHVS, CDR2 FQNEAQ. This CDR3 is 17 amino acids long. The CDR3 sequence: CASSFSAQTGLGTEAFF. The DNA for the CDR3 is TGTGCCAGCAGCTTTAGTGCCCAGACAGGGTTAGGCACTGAAGCTTTCTTT. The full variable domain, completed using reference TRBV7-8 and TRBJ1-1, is GAGVSQSPRYKVAKRGQDVALRCDPISGHVSLFWYQQALGQGPEFLTYFQNEAQLDKSGLPSDRFFAERPEGSVSTLKIQRTQQEDSAVYLCASSFSAQTGLGTEAFFGQGTRLTVV.

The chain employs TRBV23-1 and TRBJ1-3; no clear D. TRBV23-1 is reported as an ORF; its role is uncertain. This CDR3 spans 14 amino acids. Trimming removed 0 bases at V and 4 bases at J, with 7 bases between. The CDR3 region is CASSQSKSGNTIYF. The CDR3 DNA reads TGCGCCAGCAGTCAATCCAAATCCGGAAACACCATATATTTT.

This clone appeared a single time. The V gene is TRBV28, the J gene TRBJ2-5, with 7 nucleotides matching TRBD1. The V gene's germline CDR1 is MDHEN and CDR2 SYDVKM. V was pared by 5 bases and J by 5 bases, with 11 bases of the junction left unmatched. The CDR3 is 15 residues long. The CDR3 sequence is CASSPPTGLGETQYF. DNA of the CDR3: TGTGCCAGCAGTCCACCGACAGGGTTGGGGGAGACCCAGTACTTC.

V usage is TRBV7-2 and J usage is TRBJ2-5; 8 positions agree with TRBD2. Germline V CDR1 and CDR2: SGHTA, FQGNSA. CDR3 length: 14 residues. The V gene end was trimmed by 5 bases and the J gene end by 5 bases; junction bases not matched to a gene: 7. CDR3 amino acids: CASSAGGRGETQYF. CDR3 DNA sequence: TGTGCCAGCAGCGCGGGGGGCCGAGGGGAGACCCAGTACTTC.